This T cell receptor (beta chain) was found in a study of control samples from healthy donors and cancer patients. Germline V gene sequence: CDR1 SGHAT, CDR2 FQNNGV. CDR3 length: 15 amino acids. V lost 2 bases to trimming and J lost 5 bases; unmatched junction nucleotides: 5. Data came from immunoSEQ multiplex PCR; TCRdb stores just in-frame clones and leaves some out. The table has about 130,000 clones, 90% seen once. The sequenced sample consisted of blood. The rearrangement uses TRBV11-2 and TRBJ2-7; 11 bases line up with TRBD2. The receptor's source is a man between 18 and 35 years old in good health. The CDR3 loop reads CASSLQTSGVHEQYF. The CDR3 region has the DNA TGTGCCAGCAGCTTACAGACTAGCGGGGTGCACGAGCAGTACTTC.